One sample yielded the 27 T cell receptor beta chains listed below, sequenced in a study of T cells after yellow fever vaccination. Via MiXCR, TCRdb re-called the 5' RACE reads, giving one row per CDR3 protein. Found here are some 550,000 distinct CDR3 sequences, 15% to 20% of them singletons; the top ten hold over 11%. Sequenced here: PBMCs, sampled 15 days after the yellow fever booster vaccination. These receptor sequences come from a man between 25 and 39 years old who received the YFV17D yellow fever vaccine.

The chain joins TRBV20-1 to TRBJ2-7; 8 bases align to TRBD2. Germline lookup yields CDR1 DFQATT and CDR2 SNEGSKA (reference sequence). CDR3 length equals 15 residues. Trimming removed 3 bases from V and 7 bases from J; junction bases left unmatched: 14. CDR3 amino acids: CSASSIREGLWEQYF. CDR3 coding DNA: TGCAGTGCTAGCTCTATACGGGAGGGCCTGTGGGAGCAGTACTTC.

The chain recombines TRBV28 with TRBJ2-7, with D perhaps TRBD2 (5 bases). Trimming took off 4 bases at V and 4 bases at J, with 17 bases between the two ends. Germline V gene sequence: CDR1 MDHEN, CDR2 SYDVKM. CDR3 length: 15 residues. As DNA, the CDR3 is TGTGCCAGCAGTTCGCCTGCGGCGGGCAGTTACGAGCAGTACTTC. Amino acids: CASSSPAAGSYEQYF.

The sample holds a few counts of this clonotype. The chain has TRBV5-1 and TRBJ2-7; D remains ambiguous. Deletions cut 1 base from V and 7 bases from J, with 9 bases between. This CDR3 comprises 12 residues. Germline lookup yields CDR1 SGHRS and CDR2 YFSETQ. The CDR3 is CASSLQLTEQYF. CDR3 DNA sequence: TGCGCCAGCAGCTTGCAGCTCACGGAGCAGTACTTC.

This clonotype was counted between two and nine times. The chain uses TRBV7-3 and TRBJ1-1, with 10 bases that match TRBD1. Germline assignment: CDR1 SGHTA and CDR2 FQGTGA. Losses at the gene ends were 5 bases for V and 5 bases for J; bases not matched to a gene: 8. The CDR3 spans 15 residues. The CDR3 sequence: CASSPTDRGRTEAFF. The CDR3, as DNA: TGTGCCAGCAGCCCGACGGACAGGGGGAGAACTGAAGCTTTCTTT.

Many counts were recorded for this clonotype. The chain uses TRBV7-2 and TRBJ2-3; D may be TRBD2 (6 bases). Germline values: CDR1 SGHTA, CDR2 FQGNSA. V was clipped by 2 bases and J by 6 bases, with 12 bases between them. This CDR3 is 14 amino acids long. As DNA, the CDR3 is TGTGCCAGCAGCTTATTACTAGCCCTCGATACGCAGTATTTT. It encodes CASSLLLALDTQYF. The whole variable domain, remainder taken from reference TRBV7-2 and TRBJ2-3, is GAGVSQSPSNKVTEKGKDVELRCDPISGHTALYWYRQSLGQGLEFLIYFQGNSAPDKSGLPSDRFSAERTGGSVSTLTIQRTQQEDSAVYLCASSLLLALDTQYFGPGTRLTVL.

This chain joins TRBV5-1 and TRBJ2-3, with 8 positions matching TRBD2. The CDR3 extends over 15 amino acids. With 0 bases clipped from V and 11 bases from J, the junction kept 11 bases outside the gene matches. CDR1 and CDR2 (germline): SGHRS, YFSETQ. The CDR3 protein is CASSLALAGPGKQYF. The CDR3 DNA is TGCGCCAGCAGCTTGGCTTTAGCGGGGCCTGGAAAGCAGTATTTT.

The chain is built from TRBV14 and TRBJ2-1; the match to TRBD2 covers 11 bases. Germline CDR1 reads SGHDN; CDR2 reads FVKESK. This CDR3 is 17 amino acids long. V shed 3 bases, J shed 0 bases, and the junction held 4 bases outside the gene matches. CDR3 in amino acids: CASSQGGLAVSYNEQFF. The CDR3 coding sequence is TGTGCCAGCAGCCAGGGGGGACTAGCGGTCTCCTACAATGAGCAGTTCTTC.

V is TRBV12-3 or TRBV12-4 and J is TRBJ1-1; D remains ambiguous. Trimming removed 6 bases from V and 1 base from J, with 9 bases in between. The CDR3 extends over 13 amino acids. The CDR3 nucleotides read TGTGCCAGCAGGGCACCAGGGAACACTGAAGCTTTCTTT. Translating it yields CASRAPGNTEAFF.

The chain combines TRBV18 with TRBJ1-5; 8 nucleotides match TRBD1. The germline gives CDR1 KGHSH, CDR2 LQKENI. The length of the CDR3 is 15 residues. V shed 3 bases, J shed 6 bases, and the junction held 7 bases outside the gene matches. The CDR3 sequence is CASSPTQGTGQPQHF. For the CDR3, the DNA is TGTGCCAGCTCACCTACACAGGGGACAGGTCAGCCCCAGCATTTT.

This clonotype has only a few counts. This sequence joins TRBV29-1 and TRBJ2-1; weak D call: TRBD1 (5 bases). V was shortened by 4 bases and J by 5 bases, with 15 bases between the two germline ends. The CDR3 spans 14 residues. Germline loops: CDR1 SQVTM, CDR2 ANQGSEA. The CDR3 sequence: CSVVGQLVNNEQFF. CDR3 in DNA: TGCAGCGTTGTGGGGCAGCTAGTCAACAATGAGCAGTTCTTC.

The sample holds a few counts of this clonotype. The chain has TRBV29-1 and TRBJ2-3, with 8 bases that match TRBD2. V was pared by 4 bases and J by 6 bases, with 6 bases of the junction left unmatched. From germline, CDR1 is SQVTM and CDR2 ANQGSEA. The CDR3 consists of 13 residues. CDR3: CSVVVGGGDTQYF. In nucleotides, the CDR3 is TGCAGCGTTGTGGTCGGGGGGGGGGATACGCAGTATTTT.

This clonotype occurred a few times. The CDR3 DNA reads TGTGCCACCGAGGCCCCAAGTAGGGAGGGCTCTGGGGCCAACGTCCTGACTTTC. Translation gives CATEAPSREGSGANVLTF. The chain joins TRBV24-1 to TRBJ2-6; 7 nucleotides match TRBD2. V was pared by 9 bases and J by 0 bases, with 13 bases of the junction left unmatched. The CDR3 extends over 18 amino acids. CDR1 is KGHDR and CDR2 is SFDVKD in the germline V gene.

In this sample, this clonotype turned up a few times. CDR3 nucleotide sequence: TGTGCCACCAGTGAATCTAGAGCGGGGGGGGTCACAGATACGCAGTATTTT. It is translated as CATSESRAGGVTDTQYF. The chain employs TRBV24-1 and TRBJ2-3; TRBD2 agrees at 10 bases. There are 17 residues in the CDR3. Trimming at V came to 4 bases and at J to 2 bases, leaving 8 bases not matched to a gene. Germline assignment: CDR1 KGHDR and CDR2 SFDVKD.

This clonotype is termed medium-sized. The chain has TRBV20-1 and TRBJ2-1, with 9 bases identical to TRBD2. Trimming at V came to 6 bases and at J to 9 bases, leaving 9 bases not matched to a gene. Per germline, CDR1 DFQATT and CDR2 SNEGSKA (reference sequence). The CDR3 spans 13 residues. CDR3: CSAGLARPGEQFF. CDR3 coding DNA: TGCAGTGCGGGACTAGCCCGACCGGGTGAGCAGTTCTTC.

The CDR3 DNA reads TGTGCCAGCAGCCCCCGACTAATGGCGGGCGACTACAATGAGCAGTTCTTC. Protein product: CASSPRLMAGDYNEQFF. The chain employs TRBV7-9 and TRBJ2-1; TRBD2 might be the D (5 bases). The CDR3 contains 17 residues. V was clipped by 5 bases and J by 3 bases, with 20 bases between them. CDR1 is SEHNR and CDR2 is FQNEAQ in the germline V gene (reference sequence).

The chain links TRBV20-1 to TRBJ2-3; D is possibly TRBD1 (8 bases). Germline CDR1 is DFQATT and CDR2 is SNEGSKA (reference sequence). V lost 4 bases and J 1 base, leaving 15 bases between the germline ends. The CDR3 is 15 amino acids. The CDR3 protein is CSAKTGAGGTDTQYF. The CDR3, as DNA: TGCAGTGCTAAGACAGGGGCGGGGGGCACAGATACGCAGTATTTT.

This clonotype occurred a few times. The rearrangement uses TRBV7-6 and TRBJ2-5; 12 bases fit TRBD1. CDR1 SGHVS and CDR2 FNYEAQ come from the germline V gene. This CDR3 comprises 16 residues. After removal of 5 bases from V and 4 bases from J, the junction contained 8 bases not matched to a gene. CDR3 nucleotide sequence: TGTGCCAGCAGCCACTCCGGGACAGGGGGCGGAGAGACCCAGTACTTC. It encodes CASSHSGTGGGETQYF.

The chain has TRBV7-2 and TRBJ2-7; no reliable D call. The germline CDR1 and CDR2 sequences are SGHTA and FQGNSA. The CDR3 is made up of 18 amino acids. The ends were cut back, 0 bases at V and 3 bases at J, with 21 bases in the middle. CDR3 nucleotides: TGTGCCAGCAGCTTAGCCCGGAGCCTGTCCCTCCCAAACTACGAGCAGTACTTC. It specifies CASSLARSLSLPNYEQYF.

This clonotype was detected ten times or more. The genes are TRBV10-3 and TRBJ2-7; no definite D call. The germline V gene encodes CDR1 ENHRY and CDR2 SYGVKD. The V and J ends lost 6 bases and 5 bases respectively, with 11 bases between them. The CDR3 covers 12 residues. CDR3 sequence reads: CAISLGENEQYF. CDR3 in DNA: TGTGCCATCAGCCTCGGTGAAAACGAGCAGTACTTC.

This clonotype has just a few counts. The chain employs TRBV7-2 and TRBJ2-1, with 10 nucleotides matching TRBD1. Germline CDR1 is SGHTA and CDR2 is FQGNSA. The CDR3 covers 15 residues. With 3 bases clipped from V and 6 bases from J, the junction kept 5 bases outside the gene matches. The CDR3, as DNA: TGTGCCAGCAGCTTCCGGGACAGGGGCCCCAATGAGCAGTTCTTC. Protein product: CASSFRDRGPNEQFF.

The chain uses TRBV4-3 and TRBJ2-1; 8 positions agree with TRBD2. The junction had 10 bases not matched to a gene; V was cut back by 2 bases and J by 10 bases. This CDR3 has 15 residues. CDR1 is LGHNA and CDR2 is YSLEER in the germline V gene. CDR3 bases: TGCGCCAGCAGCCAACGAACCGGGACTAGGGAGGAGCAGTTCTTC. Its translation: CASSQRTGTREEQFF.

The sample holds a few counts of this clonotype. The chain carries TRBV11-2 and TRBJ2-7, with D possibly TRBD2 on 5 matching bases. Trimming removed 5 bases from V and 3 bases from J, with 11 bases in between. This CDR3 has 13 amino acids. The germline gives CDR1 SGHAT, CDR2 FQNNGV. Here the CDR3 DNA reads TGTGCCAGCAGCCGAGAGGGCGGCTACGAGCAGTACTTC. Encoded protein: CASSREGGYEQYF.

V gene TRBV11-2 combines with J gene TRBJ2-2; 8 nucleotides align to TRBD2. The CDR3 is made up of 18 amino acids. Germline loops: CDR1 SGHAT, CDR2 FQNNGV. The trim removed 4 bases at V and 7 bases at J, leaving 17 bases unmatched. The CDR3 loop is CASSSSSAGVSWGGELFF. The CDR3, as DNA: TGTGCCAGCAGCTCCTCTTCAGCGGGAGTCTCGTGGGGCGGGGAGCTGTTTTTT. Combining the CDR3 with reference TRBV11-2 and TRBJ2-2 gives the whole variable domain EAGVAQSPRYKIIEKRQSVAFWCNPISGHATLYWYQQILGQGPKLLIQFQNNGVVDDSQLPKDRFSAERLKGVDSTLKIQPAKLEDSAVYLCASSSSSAGVSWGGELFFGEGSRLTVL.

This clonotype was observed a handful of times. The CDR3: CSARDPLAGADNEQFF. In DNA form, the CDR3 reads TGCAGTGCTAGAGATCCCCTAGCGGGAGCGGACAATGAGCAGTTCTTC. The rearrangement uses TRBV20-1 and TRBJ2-1; 10 bases align to TRBD2. Germline V gene lookup returns CDR1 DFQATT and CDR2 SNEGSKA (reference sequence). This CDR3 comprises 16 residues. V shed 0 bases, J shed 5 bases, and the junction held 7 bases outside the gene matches.

The CDR3 here is CASSEGLAGHYEQYF. CDR3 coding DNA: TGTGCCAGCAGCGAGGGACTAGCGGGACACTACGAGCAGTACTTC. This chain joins TRBV7-2 and TRBJ2-7, with TRBD2 identical over 13 bases. The CDR3 is 15 residues long. Germline V gene sequence: CDR1 SGHTA, CDR2 FQGNSA. With 5 bases clipped from V and 3 bases from J, the junction kept 4 bases outside the gene matches.

This clonotype was seen ten or more times. CDR3 nucleotides: TGCAGCGTTGAAAGACAGGAAAAACTGTTTTTT. It specifies CSVERQEKLFF. The chain carries TRBV29-1 and TRBJ1-4; possibly TRBD1 for D (5 bases). Germline loops: CDR1 SQVTM, CDR2 ANQGSEA. V was cut by 2 bases and J by 8 bases, with 6 bases left in between. This CDR3 spans 11 amino acids.

The V call is TRBV30, the J call TRBJ2-1; TRBD2 is a possible D gene (6 bases). The germline gives CDR1 GTSNPN, CDR2 SVGIG (reference sequence). The V and J ends lost 4 bases and 3 bases respectively, with 13 bases between them. The CDR3 totals 14 residues. The CDR3 DNA is TGTGCCTGGATAAGGCGGGACTTCTACAATGAGCAGTTCTTC. Translated, it gives CAWIRRDFYNEQFF. The entire variable domain, with the rest obtained from reference TRBV30 and TRBJ2-1, is as follows: SQTIHQWPATLVQPVGSPLSLECTVEGTSNPNLYWYRQAAGRGLQLLFYSVGIGQISSEVPQNLSASRPQDRQFILSSKKLLLSDSGFYLCAWIRRDFYNEQFFGPGTRLTVL.